The source of this T cell receptor beta chain is a study of blood T cell repertoires in COVID-19. About the study: Acute and convalescent COVID-19 specimens originated in the United States, Italy and Spain. PBMCs, B-cell-depleted T cells, or T cells were the source of the cDNA or gDNA that made up the material.

As processed by the authors: Researchers report that nucleated cell counts were estimated from reference gene primer amplification. The repertoire was sequenced with immunoSEQ multiplex PCR; TCRdb's copy has only in-frame clones and lacks some. The V and J calls and clone size come from that table; D and trimming were worked out from the DNA. Of around 46,000 clones in the sample, roughly four fifths were seen once. The V and J ends lost 6 bases and 6 bases respectively, with 18 bases between them. The CDR3 is 15 amino acids. Per germline, CDR1 KGHSH and CDR2 LQKENI. The TCR was taken from a middle-aged man with acute or convalescent COVID-19. The sample consisted of peripheral blood. The chain carries TRBV18 and TRBJ1-5; a weak D match, TRBD1 (5 bases). The CDR3 nucleotides are TGTGCCAGCTCCACCGGGGGGGACCAGGGTCAGCCCCAGCATTTT. It translates to CASSTGGDQGQPQHF.